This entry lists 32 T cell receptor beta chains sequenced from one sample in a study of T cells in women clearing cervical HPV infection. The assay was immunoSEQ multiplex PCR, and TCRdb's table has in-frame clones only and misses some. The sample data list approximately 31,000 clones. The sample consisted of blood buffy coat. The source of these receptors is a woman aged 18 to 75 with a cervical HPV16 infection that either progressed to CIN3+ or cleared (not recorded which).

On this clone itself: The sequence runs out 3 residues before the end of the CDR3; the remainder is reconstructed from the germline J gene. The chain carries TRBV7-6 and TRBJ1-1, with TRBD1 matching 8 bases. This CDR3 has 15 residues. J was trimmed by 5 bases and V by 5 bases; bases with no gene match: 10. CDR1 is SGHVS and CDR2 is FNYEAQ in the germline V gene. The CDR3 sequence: CASSPDRVSGTEAFF. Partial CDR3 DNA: TGTGCCAGCAGCCCGGACAGGGTTTCGGGAACTGAA. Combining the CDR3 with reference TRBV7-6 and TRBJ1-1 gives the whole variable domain GAGVSQSPRYKVTKRGQDVALRCDPISGHVSLYWYRQALGQGPEFLTYFNYEAQQDKSGLPNDRFSAERPEGSISTLTIQRTEQRDSAMYRCASSPDRVSGTEAFFGQGTRLTVV.

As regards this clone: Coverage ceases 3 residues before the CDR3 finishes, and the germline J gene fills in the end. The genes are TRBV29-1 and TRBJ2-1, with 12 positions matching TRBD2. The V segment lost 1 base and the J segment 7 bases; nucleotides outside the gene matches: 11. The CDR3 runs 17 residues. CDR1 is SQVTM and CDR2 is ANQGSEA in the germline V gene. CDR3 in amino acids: CSVEGTSGNSRGNEQFF. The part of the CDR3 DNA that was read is TGCAGCGTTGAAGGGACTAGCGGGAATTCACGGGGGAATGAG.

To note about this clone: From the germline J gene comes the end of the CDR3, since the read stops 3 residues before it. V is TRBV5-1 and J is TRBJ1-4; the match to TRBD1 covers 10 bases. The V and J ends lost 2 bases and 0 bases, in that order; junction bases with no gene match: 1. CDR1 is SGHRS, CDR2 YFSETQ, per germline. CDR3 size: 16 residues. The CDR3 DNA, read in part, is TGCGCCAGCAGCTTCGGACAGGGGGCAACTAATGAAAAA. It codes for CASSFGQGATNEK. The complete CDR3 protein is CASSFGQGATNEKLFF.

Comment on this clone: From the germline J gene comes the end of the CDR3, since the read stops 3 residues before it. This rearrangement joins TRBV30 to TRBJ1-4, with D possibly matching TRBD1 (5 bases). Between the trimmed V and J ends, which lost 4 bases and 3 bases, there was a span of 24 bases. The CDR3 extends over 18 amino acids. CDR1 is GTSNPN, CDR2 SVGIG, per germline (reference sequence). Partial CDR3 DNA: TGTGCCTGGACCTCACCAATGGGGGGGAAGCGGGCTAATGAAAAA. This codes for CAWTSPMGGKRANEK. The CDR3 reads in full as CAWTSPMGGKRANEKLFF.

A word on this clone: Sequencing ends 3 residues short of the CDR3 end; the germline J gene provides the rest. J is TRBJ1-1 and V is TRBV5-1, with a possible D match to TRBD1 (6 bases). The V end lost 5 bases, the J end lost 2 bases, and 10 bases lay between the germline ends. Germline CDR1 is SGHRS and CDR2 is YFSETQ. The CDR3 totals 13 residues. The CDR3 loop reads CASRLQGNTEAFF. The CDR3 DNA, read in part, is TGCGCCAGCAGATTACAGGGTAACACTGAA.

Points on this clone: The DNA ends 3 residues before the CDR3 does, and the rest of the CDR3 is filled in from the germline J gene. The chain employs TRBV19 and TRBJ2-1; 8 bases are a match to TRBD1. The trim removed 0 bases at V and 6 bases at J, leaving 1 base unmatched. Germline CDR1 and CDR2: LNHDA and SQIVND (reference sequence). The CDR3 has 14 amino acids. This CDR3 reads CASSIDTGGNEQFF. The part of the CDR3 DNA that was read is TGTGCCAGTAGTATAGACACAGGGGGCAATGAG.

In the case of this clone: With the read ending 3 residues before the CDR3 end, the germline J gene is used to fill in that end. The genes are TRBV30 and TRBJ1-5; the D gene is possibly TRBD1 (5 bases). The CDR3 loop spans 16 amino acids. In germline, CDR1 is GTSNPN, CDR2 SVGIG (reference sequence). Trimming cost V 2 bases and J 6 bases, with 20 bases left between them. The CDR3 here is CAWSPTGGGAGQPQHF. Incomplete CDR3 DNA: TGTGCCTGGAGTCCAACAGGAGGAGGGGCAGGTCAGCCC.

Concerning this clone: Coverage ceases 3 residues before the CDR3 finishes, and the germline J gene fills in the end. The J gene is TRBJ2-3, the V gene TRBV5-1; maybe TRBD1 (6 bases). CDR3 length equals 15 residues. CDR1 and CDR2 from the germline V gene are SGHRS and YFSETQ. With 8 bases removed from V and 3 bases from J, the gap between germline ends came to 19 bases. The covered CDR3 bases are TGCGCCAGTTACGCGTCAGGGGTTGGGACAGATACG. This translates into CASYASGVGTDT. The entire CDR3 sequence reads CASYASGVGTDTQYF.

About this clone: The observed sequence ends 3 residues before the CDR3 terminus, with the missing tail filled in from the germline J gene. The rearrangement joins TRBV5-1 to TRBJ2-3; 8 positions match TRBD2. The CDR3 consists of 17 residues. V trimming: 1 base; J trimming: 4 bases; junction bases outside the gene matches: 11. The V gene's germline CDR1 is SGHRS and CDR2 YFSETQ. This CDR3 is CASSLSRGTSGPDTQYF. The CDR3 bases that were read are TGCGCCAGCAGCTTGAGTCGTGGGACTAGTGGCCCAGATACG.

CDR3: CASSLGQGGTYEQYF. The sequenced CDR3 bases are TGTGCCAGCAGCTTAGGGCAGGGGGGAACCTACGAG. This chain connects TRBV7-6 to TRBJ2-7; D may be TRBD1 (7 bases). The read falls 3 residues short of the CDR3 end, and the missing part is taken from the germline J gene. Trimming pared 1 base from V and 2 bases from J, leaving 12 bases between. The length of the CDR3 is 15 residues. The V gene's germline CDR1 is SGHVS and CDR2 FNYEAQ.

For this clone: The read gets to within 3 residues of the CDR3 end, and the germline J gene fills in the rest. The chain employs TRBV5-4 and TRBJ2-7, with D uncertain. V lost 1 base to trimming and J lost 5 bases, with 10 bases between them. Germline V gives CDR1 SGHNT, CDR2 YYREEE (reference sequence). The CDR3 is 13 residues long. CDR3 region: CASSLTKFDEQYF. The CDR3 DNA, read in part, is TGTGCCAGCAGCTTGACTAAGTTCGACGAG.

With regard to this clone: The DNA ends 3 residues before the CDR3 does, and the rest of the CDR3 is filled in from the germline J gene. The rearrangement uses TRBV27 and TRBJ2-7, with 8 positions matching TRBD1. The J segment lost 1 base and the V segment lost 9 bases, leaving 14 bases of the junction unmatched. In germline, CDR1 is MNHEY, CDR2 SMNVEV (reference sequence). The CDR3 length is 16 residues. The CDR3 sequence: CASRNWGQERSYEQYF. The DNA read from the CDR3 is TGTGCCAGTCGTAATTGGGGACAGGAAAGATCCTACGAG.

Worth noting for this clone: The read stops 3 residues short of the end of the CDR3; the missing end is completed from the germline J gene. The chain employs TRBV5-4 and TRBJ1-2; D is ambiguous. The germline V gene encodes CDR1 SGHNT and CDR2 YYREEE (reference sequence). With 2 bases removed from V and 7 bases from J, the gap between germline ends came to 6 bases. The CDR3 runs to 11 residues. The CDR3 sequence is CASSFGGGYTF. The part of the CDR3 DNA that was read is TGTGCCAGCAGCTTCGGCGGTGGC.

The CDR3 is CASSLILMGGTEAFF. The DNA read from the CDR3 is TGTGCCAGCAGCCTCATCCTAATGGGGGGCACTGAA. The chain carries TRBV7-9 and TRBJ1-1, with D tentatively TRBD1 (5 bases). The CDR3 is cut off 3 residues early in the read; its end comes from the germline J gene. Germline loops: CDR1 SEHNR, CDR2 FQNEAQ (reference sequence). V lost 5 bases to trimming and J lost 4 bases, with 17 bases between them. CDR3 length equals 15 residues.

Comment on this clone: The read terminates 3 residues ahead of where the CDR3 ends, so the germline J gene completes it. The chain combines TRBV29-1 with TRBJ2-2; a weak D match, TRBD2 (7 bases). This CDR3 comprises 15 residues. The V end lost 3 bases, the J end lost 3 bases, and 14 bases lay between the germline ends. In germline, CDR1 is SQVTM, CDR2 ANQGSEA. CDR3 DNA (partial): TGCAGCGTTGACATGGCGGGGGCCGACACCGGGGAG. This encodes CSVDMAGADTGE. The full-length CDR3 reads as CSVDMAGADTGELFF.

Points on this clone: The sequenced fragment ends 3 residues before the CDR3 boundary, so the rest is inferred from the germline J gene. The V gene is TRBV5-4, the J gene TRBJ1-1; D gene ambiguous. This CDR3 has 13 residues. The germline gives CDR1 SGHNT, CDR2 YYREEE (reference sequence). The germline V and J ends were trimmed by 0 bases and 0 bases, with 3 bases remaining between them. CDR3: CASSLAVNTEAFF. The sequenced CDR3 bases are TGTGCCAGCAGCTTGGCGGTGAACACTGAA.

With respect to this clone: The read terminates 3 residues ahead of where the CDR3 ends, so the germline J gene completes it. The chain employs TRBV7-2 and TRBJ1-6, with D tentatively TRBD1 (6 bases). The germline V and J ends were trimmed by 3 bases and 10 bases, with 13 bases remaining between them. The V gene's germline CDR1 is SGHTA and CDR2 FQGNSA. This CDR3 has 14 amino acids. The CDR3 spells CASSFSQGRSPLHF. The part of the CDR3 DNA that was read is TGTGCCAGCAGCTTTTCCCAGGGGCGATCACCC.

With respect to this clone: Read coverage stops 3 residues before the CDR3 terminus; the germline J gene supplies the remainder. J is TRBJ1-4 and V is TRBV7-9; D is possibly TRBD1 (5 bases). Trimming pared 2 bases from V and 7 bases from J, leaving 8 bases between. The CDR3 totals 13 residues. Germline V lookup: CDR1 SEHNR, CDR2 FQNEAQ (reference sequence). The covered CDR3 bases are TGTGCCAGCAGCTTAATGCAGGGTGAAAAA. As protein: CASSLMQGEK. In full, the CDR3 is CASSLMQGEKLFF. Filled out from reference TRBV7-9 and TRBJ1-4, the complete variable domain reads DTGVSQNPRHKITKRGQNVTFRCDPISEHNRLYWYRQTLGQGPEFLTYFQNEAQLEKSRLLSDRFSAERPKGSFSTLEIQRTEQGDSAMYLCASSLMQGEKLFFGSGTQLSVL.

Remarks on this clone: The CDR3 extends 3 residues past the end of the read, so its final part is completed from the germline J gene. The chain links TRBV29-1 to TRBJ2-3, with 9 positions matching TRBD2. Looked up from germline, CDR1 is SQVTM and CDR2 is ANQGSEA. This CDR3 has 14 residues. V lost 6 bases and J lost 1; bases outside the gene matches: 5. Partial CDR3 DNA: TGCAGCGTCGAGGAGCGGGGGGGCACAGATACG. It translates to CSVEERGGTDT. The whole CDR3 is CSVEERGGTDTQYF.

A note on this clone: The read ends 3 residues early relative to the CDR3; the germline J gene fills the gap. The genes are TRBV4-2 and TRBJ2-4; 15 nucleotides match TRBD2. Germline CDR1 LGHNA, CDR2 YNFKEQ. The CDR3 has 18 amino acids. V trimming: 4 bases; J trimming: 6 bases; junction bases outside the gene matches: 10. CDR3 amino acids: CASSPRTSGGASLNIQYF. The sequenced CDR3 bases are TGTGCCAGCAGCCCCCGGACTAGCGGGGGGGCCTCGTTAAACATT.

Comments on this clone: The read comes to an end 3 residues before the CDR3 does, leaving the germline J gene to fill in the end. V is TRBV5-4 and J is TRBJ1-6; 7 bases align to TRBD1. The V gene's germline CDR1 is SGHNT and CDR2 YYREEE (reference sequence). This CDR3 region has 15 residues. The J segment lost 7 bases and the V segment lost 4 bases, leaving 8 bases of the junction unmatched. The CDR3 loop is CASSQQQGLNSPLHF. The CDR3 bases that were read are TGTGCCAGCAGCCAACAACAGGGGCTAAATTCACCC.

CDR3 DNA, as far as it was read: TGCGCCAGCAGCTTGACAGGGGGCGTCGCAGAGACC. As protein: CASSLTGGVAET. The entire CDR3 protein reads CASSLTGGVAETQYF. The chain employs TRBV5-1 and TRBJ2-5, with 9 bases matching TRBD1. The read ends 3 residues before the CDR3 terminus; that terminus is restored from the germline J gene. Losses at the gene ends were 1 base for V and 4 bases for J; bases not matched to a gene: 5. CDR1 is SGHRS and CDR2 is YFSETQ in the germline V gene. The CDR3 length is 15 residues.

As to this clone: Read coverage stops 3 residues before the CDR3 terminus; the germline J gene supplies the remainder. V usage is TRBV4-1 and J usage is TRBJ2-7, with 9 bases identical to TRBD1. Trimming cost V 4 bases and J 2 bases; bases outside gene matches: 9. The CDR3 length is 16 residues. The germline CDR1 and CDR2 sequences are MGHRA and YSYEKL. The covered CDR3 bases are TGCGCCAGCAGCCTGGAGGACAGGGGAATAACCTACGAG. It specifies CASSLEDRGITYE. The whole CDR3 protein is CASSLEDRGITYEQYF.

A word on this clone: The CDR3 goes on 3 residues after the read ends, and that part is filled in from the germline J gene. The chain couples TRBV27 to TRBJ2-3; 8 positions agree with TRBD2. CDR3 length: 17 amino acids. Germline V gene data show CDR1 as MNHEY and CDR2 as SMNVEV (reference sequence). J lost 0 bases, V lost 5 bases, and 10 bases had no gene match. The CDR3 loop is CASSLLAGSPSTDTQYF. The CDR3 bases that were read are TGTGCCAGCAGTCTCCTAGCGGGTTCCCCTAGCACAGATACG.

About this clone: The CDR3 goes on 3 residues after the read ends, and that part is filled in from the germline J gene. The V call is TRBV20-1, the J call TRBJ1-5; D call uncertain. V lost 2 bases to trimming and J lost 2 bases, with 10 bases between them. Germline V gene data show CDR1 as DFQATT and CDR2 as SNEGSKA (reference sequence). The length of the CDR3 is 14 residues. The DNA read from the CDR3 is TGCAGTGCTAGACCCAGTCTTGGCAATCAGCCC. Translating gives CSARPSLGNQP. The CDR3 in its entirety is CSARPSLGNQPQHF.

The sequenced part of the CDR3 DNA is TGTGCCATCAGTGAGAGCCTTCGTTCACCC. Translated: CAISESLRSP. The CDR3 reads in full as CAISESLRSPLHF. The chain links TRBV10-3 to TRBJ1-6; D remains unclear. The read ends 3 residues early relative to the CDR3; the germline J gene fills the gap. This CDR3 contains 13 residues. In germline, CDR1 is ENHRY, CDR2 SYGVKD. The V and J ends lost 2 bases and 9 bases respectively, with 8 bases between them.

The DNA read from the CDR3 is TGTGCCAGTAGTATGCGGTCCATGGGACTAGCGAGCTCCTACGAG. The encoded protein is CASSMRSMGLASSYE. The CDR3, in full, reads CASSMRSMGLASSYEQYF. The chain joins TRBV19 to TRBJ2-7; TRBD2 matches 10 bases. The sequenced fragment ends 3 residues before the CDR3 boundary, so the rest is inferred from the germline J gene. The germline gives CDR1 LNHDA, CDR2 SQIVND (reference sequence). The CDR3 extends over 18 amino acids. Trimming took 3 bases from V and 0 from J; bases not matched to a gene: 11.

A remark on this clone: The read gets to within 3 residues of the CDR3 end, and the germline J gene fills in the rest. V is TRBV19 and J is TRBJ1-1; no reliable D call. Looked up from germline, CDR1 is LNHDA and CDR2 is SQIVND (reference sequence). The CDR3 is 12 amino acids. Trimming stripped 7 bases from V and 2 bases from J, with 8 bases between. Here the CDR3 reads CASIADNTEAFF. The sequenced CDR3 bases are TGTGCCAGTATTGCAGATAACACTGAA.

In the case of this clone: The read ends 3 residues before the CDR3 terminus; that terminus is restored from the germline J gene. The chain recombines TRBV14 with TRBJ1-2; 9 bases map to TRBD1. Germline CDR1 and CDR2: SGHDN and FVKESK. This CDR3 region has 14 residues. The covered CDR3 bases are TGTGCCAGCAGCCAGGTACAGGGGGCGTCAGGC. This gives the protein CASSQVQGASG. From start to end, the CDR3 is CASSQVQGASGYTF.

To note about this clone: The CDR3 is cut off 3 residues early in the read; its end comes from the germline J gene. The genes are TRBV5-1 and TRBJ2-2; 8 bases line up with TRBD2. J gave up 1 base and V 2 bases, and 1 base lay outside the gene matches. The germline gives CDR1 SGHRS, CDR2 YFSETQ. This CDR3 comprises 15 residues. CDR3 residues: CASSFLAGNTGELFF. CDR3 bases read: TGCGCCAGCAGCTTCCTAGCGGGGAACACCGGGGAG.

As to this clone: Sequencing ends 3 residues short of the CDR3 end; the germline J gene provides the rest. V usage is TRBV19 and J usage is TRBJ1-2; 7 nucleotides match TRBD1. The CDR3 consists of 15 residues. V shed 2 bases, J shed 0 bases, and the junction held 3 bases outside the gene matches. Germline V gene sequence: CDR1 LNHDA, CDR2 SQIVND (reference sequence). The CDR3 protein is CASSIRGTANYGYTF. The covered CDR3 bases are TGTGCCAGTAGTATACGGGGGACAGCTAACTATGGC.

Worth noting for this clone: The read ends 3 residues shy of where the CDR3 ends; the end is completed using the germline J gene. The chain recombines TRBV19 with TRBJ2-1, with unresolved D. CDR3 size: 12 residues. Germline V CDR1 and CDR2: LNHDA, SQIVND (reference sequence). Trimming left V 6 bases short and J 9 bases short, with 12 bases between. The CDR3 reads CASSPFRGEQFF. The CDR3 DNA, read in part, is TGTGCCAGTAGCCCGTTCCGAGGTGAG.